This T cell receptor beta chain came from a study of T cells in Graves' hyperthyroidism and ophthalmopathy. In the study overall: Peripheral blood draws took place at initial diagnosis, ahead of any treatment. General study findings and limits: The majority of expanded thyroid clonotypes above 0.001 also appeared in blood.

The hyperthyroidism patients had all been newly diagnosed, and their disease duration was under 2 months. Their ages ranged from 18 to 65 years. The CDR3 has 17 residues. From germline, CDR1 is SGHAT and CDR2 FQNNGV. The J segment lost 4 bases and the V segment lost 4 bases, leaving 9 bases of the junction unmatched. From RNA transcripts, TCR beta CDR3 regions were amplified. The TCR CDR3 first-round RT-PCR relied on the HTBI primer set. TCRdb fed the multiplex PCR reads into MiXCR, producing one record per CDR3 protein. The repertoire holds roughly 110,000 distinct CDR3 sequences, with approximately 15% as singletons. Many counts were recorded for this clonotype. Its specificity is not known.

This chain joins TRBV11-2 and TRBJ2-3, with 12 bases matching TRBD2. The sequencing input was blood. The TCR originated in a woman aged 45 to 65 with Graves' hyperthyroidism. This CDR3 is CASSSDRLAGVSDTQYF. In nucleotides, the CDR3 is TGTGCCAGCAGCTCCGATCGACTAGCGGGAGTATCAGATACGCAGTATTTT.